What follows are 6 T cell receptor beta chains derived from one specimen sequenced in a study of blood T cell repertoires in COVID-19. TCRdb's copy holds only in-frame clones and misses some; the assay was immunoSEQ multiplex PCR. The profile shows around 230,000 clones, roughly four fifths of them singletons. Sequencing was done on a sample of peripheral blood. The receptors here all came from a woman in her forties with active or convalescent COVID-19.

J is TRBJ1-2 and V is TRBV3-1 (or the pseudogene TRBV3-2); no reliable D call. Germline values: CDR1 LGHDT, CDR2 YNNKEL (reference sequence). This CDR3 has 14 residues. V was cut by 1 base and J by 5 bases, with 11 bases left in between. This chain's CDR3 is CASSQGEMRYGYTF. The CDR3, as DNA: TGTGCCAGCAGCCAAGGGGAGATGCGGTATGGCTACACCTTC.

About this clone itself: The DNA is omitted, as the CDR3 cannot be located on it reliably, and the CDR3 follows TCRdb's listing. This chain uses TRBV10-1 with TRBJ1-2; TRBD1 is taken as the D call from the table, unchecked against the DNA. Germline-derived CDR1 and CDR2 are WNHNN and SYGVQD (reference sequence). The CDR3 is 16 amino acids long, termini counted. The CDR3 loop is CASILGDKGPQGGYTF.

The genes are TRBV6-5 and TRBJ1-5, with 8 positions matching TRBD1. CDR1 and CDR2 from the germline V gene are MNHEY and SVGAGI. The CDR3 spans 14 residues. After removal of 3 bases from V and 9 bases from J, the junction contained 7 bases not matched to a gene. The CDR3 bases are TGTGCCAGCAGTTATGGACAGGGCACGTGGCCCCAGCATTTT. Protein: CASSYGQGTWPQHF.

The chain links TRBV6-2 or TRBV6-3 to TRBJ1-1; D call uncertain. This CDR3 comprises 18 residues. Trimming shortened V by 0 bases and J by 5 bases, and 22 bases separated the two germline ends. Germline V gene data show CDR1 as MNHEY and CDR2 as SVGEGT. CDR3 region: CASSYSNGLTYFGTEAFF. DNA of the CDR3: TGTGCCAGCAGTTACTCGAACGGACTAACCTATTTCGGGACTGAAGCTTTCTTT.

This chain uses TRBV6-4 with TRBJ1-1; tentatively, D is TRBD1 (5 bases). Germline values: CDR1 MRHNA, CDR2 SNTAGT. Trimming removed 8 bases from V and 1 base from J, with 17 bases in between. This CDR3 is 15 amino acids long. CDR3 loop: CASPRWGRQNTEAFF. The DNA for the CDR3 is TGTGCCAGCCCCCGGTGGGGCAGACAGAACACTGAAGCTTTCTTT.

This chain joins TRBV18 and TRBJ2-3, with TRBD2 matching over 8 bases. This CDR3 has 15 amino acids. Germline V gives CDR1 KGHSH, CDR2 LQKENI. With 5 bases clipped from V and 3 bases from J, the junction kept 7 bases outside the gene matches. The CDR3 DNA reads TGTGCCAGCTCATACACTACGGGGGGGACAGATACGCAGTATTTT. Protein product: CASSYTTGGTDTQYF.